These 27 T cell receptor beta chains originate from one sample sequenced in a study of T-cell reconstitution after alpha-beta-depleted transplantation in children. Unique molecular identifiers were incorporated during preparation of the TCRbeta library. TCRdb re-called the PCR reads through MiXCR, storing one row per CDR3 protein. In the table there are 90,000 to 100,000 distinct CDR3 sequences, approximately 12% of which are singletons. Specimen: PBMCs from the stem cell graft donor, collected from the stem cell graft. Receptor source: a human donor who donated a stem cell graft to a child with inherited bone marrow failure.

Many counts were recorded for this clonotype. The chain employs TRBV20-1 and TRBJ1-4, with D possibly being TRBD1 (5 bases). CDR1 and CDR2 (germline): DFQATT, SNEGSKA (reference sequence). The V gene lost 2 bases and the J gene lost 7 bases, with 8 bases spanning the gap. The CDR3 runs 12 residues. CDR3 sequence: CSARTGPEKLFF. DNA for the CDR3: TGCAGTGCTAGAACAGGCCCTGAAAAACTGTTTTTT.

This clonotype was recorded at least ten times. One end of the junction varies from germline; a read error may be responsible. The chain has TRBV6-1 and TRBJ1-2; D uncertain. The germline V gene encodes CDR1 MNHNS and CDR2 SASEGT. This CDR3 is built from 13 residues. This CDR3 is CAGSRGVGYGYTF. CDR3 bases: TGTGCCGGCAGTCGTGGCGTCGGCTATGGCTACACCTTC.

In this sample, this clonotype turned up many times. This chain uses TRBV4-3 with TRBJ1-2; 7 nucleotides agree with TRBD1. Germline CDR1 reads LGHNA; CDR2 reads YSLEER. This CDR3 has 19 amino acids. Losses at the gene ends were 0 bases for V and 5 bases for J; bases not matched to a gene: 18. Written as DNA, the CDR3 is TGCGCCAGCAGCCAAGAAGAGCTTGGGAGGGGGCTCGGCATATATGGCTACACCTTC. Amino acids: CASSQEELGRGLGIYGYTF.

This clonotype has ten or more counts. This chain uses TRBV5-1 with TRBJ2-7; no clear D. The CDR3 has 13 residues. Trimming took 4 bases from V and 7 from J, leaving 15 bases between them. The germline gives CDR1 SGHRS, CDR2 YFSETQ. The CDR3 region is CASSQLLDGEQYF. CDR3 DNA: TGCGCCAGCAGCCAACTCTTGGACGGGGAGCAGTACTTC.

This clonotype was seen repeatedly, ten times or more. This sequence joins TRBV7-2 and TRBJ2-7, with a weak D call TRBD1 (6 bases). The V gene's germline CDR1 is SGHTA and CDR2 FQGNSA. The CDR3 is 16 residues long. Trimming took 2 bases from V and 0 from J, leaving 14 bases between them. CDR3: CASSLNPQGTSYEQYF. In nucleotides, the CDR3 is TGTGCCAGCAGCTTAAACCCACAGGGAACCTCCTACGAGCAGTACTTC.

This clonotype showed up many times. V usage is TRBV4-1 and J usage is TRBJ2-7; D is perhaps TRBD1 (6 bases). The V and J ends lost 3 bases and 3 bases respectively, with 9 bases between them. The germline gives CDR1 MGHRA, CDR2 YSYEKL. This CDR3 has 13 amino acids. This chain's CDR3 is CASSQRTDYEQYF. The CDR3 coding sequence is TGCGCCAGCAGCCAGAGGACAGACTACGAGCAGTACTTC.

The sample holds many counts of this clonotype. CDR3 amino acids: CASSHCLAGGPSNTGELFF. CDR3 bases: TGCGCCAGCAGCCATTGCCTTGCGGGAGGGCCCTCGAACACCGGGGAGCTGTTTTTT. The rearrangement joins TRBV4-3 to TRBJ2-2; 9 bases map to TRBD2. Germline V gene data show CDR1 as LGHNA and CDR2 as YSLEER. CDR3 length: 19 residues. V dropped 3 bases and J dropped 0; count of bases not matched to a gene: 11.

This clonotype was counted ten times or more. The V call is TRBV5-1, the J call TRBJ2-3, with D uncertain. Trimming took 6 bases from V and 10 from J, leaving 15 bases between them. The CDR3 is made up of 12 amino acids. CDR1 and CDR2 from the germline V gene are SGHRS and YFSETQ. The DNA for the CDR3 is TGCGCCAGCATCCGTCCGTGGACCCCGCAGTATTTT. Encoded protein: CASIRPWTPQYF.

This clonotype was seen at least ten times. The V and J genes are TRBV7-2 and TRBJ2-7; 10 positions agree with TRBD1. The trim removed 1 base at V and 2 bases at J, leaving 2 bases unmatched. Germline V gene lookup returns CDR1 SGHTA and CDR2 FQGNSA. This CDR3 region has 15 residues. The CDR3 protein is CASSLVGTGAYEQYF. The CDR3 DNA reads TGTGCCAGCAGCTTAGTTGGGACAGGGGCCTACGAGCAGTACTTC.

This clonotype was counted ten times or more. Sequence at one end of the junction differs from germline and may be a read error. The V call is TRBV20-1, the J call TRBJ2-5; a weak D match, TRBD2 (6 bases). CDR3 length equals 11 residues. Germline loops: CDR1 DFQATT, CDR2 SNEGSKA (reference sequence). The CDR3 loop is CGGAEGETQYF. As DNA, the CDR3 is TGTGGCGGAGCGGAGGGGGAGACCCAGTACTTC.

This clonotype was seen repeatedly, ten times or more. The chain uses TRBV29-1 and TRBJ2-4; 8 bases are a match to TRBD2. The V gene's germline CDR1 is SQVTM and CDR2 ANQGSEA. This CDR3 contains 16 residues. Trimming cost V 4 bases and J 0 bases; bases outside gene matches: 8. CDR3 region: CSVVGTRTLAKNIQYF. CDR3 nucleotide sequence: TGCAGCGTTGTAGGGACTAGGACACTAGCCAAAAACATTCAGTACTTC. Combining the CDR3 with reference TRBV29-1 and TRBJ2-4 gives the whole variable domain SAVISQKPSRDICQRGTSLTIQCQVDSQVTMMFWYRQQPGQSLTLIATANQGSEATYESGFVIDKFPISRPNLTFSTLTVSNMSPEDSSIYLCSVVGTRTLAKNIQYFGAGTRLSVL.

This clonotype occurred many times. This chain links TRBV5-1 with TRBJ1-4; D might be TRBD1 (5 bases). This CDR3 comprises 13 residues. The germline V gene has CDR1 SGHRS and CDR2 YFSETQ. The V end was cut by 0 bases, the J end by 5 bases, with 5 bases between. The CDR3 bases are TGCGCCAGCAGCTTGGGACAGAATGAAAAACTGTTTTTT. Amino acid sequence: CASSLGQNEKLFF.

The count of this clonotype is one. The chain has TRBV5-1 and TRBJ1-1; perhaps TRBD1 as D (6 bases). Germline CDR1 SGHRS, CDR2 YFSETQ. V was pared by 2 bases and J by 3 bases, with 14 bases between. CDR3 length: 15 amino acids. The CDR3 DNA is TGCGCCAGCAGCTTATTCGGGGGGCGGGACACTGAAGCTTTCTTT. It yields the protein CASSLFGGRDTEAFF.

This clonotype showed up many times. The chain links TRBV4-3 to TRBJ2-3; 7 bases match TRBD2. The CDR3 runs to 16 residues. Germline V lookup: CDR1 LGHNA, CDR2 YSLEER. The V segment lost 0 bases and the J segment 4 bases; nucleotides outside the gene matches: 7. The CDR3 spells CASSQDLGGRSDTQYF. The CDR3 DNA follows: TGCGCCAGCAGCCAAGATCTCGGGGGGAGGTCAGATACGCAGTATTTT.

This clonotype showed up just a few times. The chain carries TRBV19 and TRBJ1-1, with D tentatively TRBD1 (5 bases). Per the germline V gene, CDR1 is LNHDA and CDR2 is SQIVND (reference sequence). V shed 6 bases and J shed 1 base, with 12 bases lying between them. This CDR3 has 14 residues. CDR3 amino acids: CASRQDSTNTEAFF. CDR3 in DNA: TGTGCCAGTAGACAAGACAGCACGAACACTGAAGCTTTCTTT.

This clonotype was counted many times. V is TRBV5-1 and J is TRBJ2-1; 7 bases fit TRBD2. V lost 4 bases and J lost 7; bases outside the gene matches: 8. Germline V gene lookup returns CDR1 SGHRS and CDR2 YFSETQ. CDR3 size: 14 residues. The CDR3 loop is CASSPPGGGNEQFF. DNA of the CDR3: TGCGCCAGCAGCCCCCCCGGGGGAGGGAATGAGCAGTTCTTC.

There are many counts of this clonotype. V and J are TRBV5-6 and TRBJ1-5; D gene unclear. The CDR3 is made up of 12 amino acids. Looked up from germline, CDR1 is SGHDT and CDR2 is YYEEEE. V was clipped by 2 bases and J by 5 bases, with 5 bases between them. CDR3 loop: CASSLAHQPQHF. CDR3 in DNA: TGTGCCAGCAGCTTAGCCCATCAGCCCCAGCATTTT.

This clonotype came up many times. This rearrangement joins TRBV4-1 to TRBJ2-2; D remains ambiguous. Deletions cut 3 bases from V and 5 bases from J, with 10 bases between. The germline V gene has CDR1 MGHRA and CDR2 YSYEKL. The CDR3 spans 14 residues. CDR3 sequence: CASSHDVGTGELFF. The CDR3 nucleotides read TGCGCCAGCAGCCACGACGTCGGGACCGGGGAGCTGTTTTTT.

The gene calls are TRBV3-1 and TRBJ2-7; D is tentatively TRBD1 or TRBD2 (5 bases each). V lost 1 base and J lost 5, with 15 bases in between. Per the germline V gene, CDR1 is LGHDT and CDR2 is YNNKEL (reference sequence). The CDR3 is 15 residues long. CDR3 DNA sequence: TGTGCCAGCAGCCAAGTCTGGGGGACGCCCGACGAGCAGTACTTC. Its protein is CASSQVWGTPDEQYF.

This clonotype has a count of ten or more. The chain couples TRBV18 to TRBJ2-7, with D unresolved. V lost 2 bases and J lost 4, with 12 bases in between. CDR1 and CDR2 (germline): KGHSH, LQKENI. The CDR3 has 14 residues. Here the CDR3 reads CASSPGVQRYEQYF. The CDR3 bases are TGTGCCAGCTCACCAGGGGTCCAGAGGTACGAGCAGTACTTC.

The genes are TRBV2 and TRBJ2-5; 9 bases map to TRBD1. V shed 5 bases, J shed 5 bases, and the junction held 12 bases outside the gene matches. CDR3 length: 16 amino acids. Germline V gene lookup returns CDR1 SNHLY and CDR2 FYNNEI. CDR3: CASSPQGAGPAETQYF. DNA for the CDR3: TGTGCCAGCAGTCCACAGGGGGCCGGTCCGGCCGAGACCCAGTACTTC.

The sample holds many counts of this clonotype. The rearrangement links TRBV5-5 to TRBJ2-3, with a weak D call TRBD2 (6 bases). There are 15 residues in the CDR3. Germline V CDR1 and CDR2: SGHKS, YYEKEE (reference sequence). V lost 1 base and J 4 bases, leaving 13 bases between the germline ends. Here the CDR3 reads CASSLYGGGPDTQYF. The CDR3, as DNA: TGTGCCAGCAGCTTGTACGGGGGAGGTCCAGATACGCAGTATTTT.

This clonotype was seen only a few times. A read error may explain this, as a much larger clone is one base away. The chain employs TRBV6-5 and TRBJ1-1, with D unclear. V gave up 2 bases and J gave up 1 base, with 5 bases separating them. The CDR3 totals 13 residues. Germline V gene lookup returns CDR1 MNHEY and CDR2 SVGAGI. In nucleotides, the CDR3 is TGTGCCAGCAGTTACGGGCAGAACACTGAAGCTTTCTTT. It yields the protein CASSYGQNTEAFF.

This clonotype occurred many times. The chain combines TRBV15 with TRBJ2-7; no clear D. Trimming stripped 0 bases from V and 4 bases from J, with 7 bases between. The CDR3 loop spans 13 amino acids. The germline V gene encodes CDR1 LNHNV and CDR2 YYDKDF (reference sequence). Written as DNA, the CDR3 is TGTGCCACCAGCAGAGATCTTGGTTACGAGCAGTACTTC. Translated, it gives CATSRDLGYEQYF.

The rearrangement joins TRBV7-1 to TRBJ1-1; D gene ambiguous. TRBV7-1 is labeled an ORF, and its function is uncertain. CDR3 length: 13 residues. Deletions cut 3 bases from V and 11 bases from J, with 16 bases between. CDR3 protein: CASSSGLLWYAFF. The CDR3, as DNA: TGTGCCAGCAGCTCCGGGCTCCTCTGGTATGCTTTCTTT.

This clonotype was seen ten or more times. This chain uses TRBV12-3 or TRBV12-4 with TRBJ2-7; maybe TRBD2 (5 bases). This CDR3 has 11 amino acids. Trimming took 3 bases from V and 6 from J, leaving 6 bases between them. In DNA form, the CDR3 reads TGTGCCAGCAGTTTTCGGGGCGAGCAGTACTTC. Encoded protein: CASSFRGEQYF.

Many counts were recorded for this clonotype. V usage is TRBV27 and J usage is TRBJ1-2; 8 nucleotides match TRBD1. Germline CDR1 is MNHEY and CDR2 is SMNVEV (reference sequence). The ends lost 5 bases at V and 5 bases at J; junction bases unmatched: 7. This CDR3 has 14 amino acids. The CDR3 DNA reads TGTGCCAGCAGTGTGACAGGGGTAGGGTATGGCTACACCTTC. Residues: CASSVTGVGYGYTF.